This T cell receptor beta chain originates from a study of cytotoxic CD8 clonotypes in ibrutinib-treated CLL. Profiling relied on immunoSEQ multiplex PCR, and the TCRdb table lists in-frame clones only, not all of them. Of roughly 150,000 clones in the sample, around 80% are singletons; the top ten hold under 5.5%. V gave up 3 bases and J gave up 2 bases; unmatched junction bases: 7. Germline V gene data show CDR1 as SEHNR and CDR2 as FQNEAQ (reference sequence). The CDR3 length is 15 residues. This clonotype originated in a human donor with chronic lymphocytic leukemia. The V call is TRBV7-9, the J call TRBJ2-7, with 7 bases that match TRBD1. The sequenced sample was PBMCs, obtained after 24 months of ibrutinib treatment. The CDR3 reads CASSFFGTVTYEQYF. CDR3 nucleotide sequence: TGTGCCAGCAGCTTTTTCGGGACAGTCACCTACGAGCAGTACTTC.